This T cell receptor (beta chain) is drawn from a study of spatial heterogeneity in lung cancer. Study-level information: Untreated early-stage non-small cell lung cancer patients, fewer than 85 in total, were the donors. In cases with available follow-up PBMC samples, these were sequenced at a median of about two years after resection. Detection consistently yielded more beta chains than alpha chains.

The CDR3 sequence is 15 residues long. Germline assignment: CDR1 SGHAT and CDR2 FQNNGV. V shed 5 bases, J shed 6 bases, and the junction held 7 bases outside the gene matches. Time point: blood at routine non-recurrence follow-up after resection. Whole RNA was taken from tumor, nontumor lung or frozen PBMC; it was then sequenced unsorted. TCRdb processed the 5' RACE reads anew with MiXCR; each CDR3 protein has one entry. This sample carries about 43,000 distinct CDR3 sequences, around 21% of them seen once, and the ten largest clones take roughly 7.2%. V is TRBV11-2 and J is TRBJ2-3, with 11 positions matching TRBD2. The clonotype was recovered from a female donor with early-stage non-small cell lung cancer. Here the sequenced sample was PBMCs, taken at follow-up. As DNA, the CDR3 is TGTGCCAGCAGCACAAGACTAGCGGGGTTGGATACGCAGTATTTT. Encoded protein: CASSTRLAGLDTQYF.